The 4 T cell receptor beta chains given below trace back to one sample, sequenced in a study of blood T cell repertoires in COVID-19. Profiled with immunoSEQ multiplex PCR; TCRdb holds only in-frame clones, not every one. The repertoire has roughly 100,000 clones, 88% of them found once; the top ten carry 3.5%. Input material: peripheral blood. These receptor sequences come from a human donor in a cohort sampled during active COVID-19.

The V and J genes are TRBV3-1 (or the pseudogene TRBV3-2) and TRBJ1-4, with D possibly matching TRBD1 (6 bases). Germline CDR1 is LGHDT and CDR2 is YNNKEL (reference sequence). V dropped 4 bases and J dropped 8 bases, with 8 bases sitting between them. The CDR3 loop spans 12 amino acids. The CDR3 protein is CASSRGGEKLFF. The CDR3 DNA reads TGTGCCAGCAGCCGCGGGGGCGAAAAACTGTTTTTT.

The V gene is TRBV5-1, the J gene TRBJ2-7; a possible D gene is TRBD1 (8 bases). From germline, CDR1 is SGHRS and CDR2 YFSETQ. V lost 3 bases to trimming and J lost 0 bases, with 19 bases between them. The CDR3 totals 17 residues. The CDR3 DNA reads as TGCGCCAGCAGCTCGGGAGGACAGGGAGGAAGCTCCTACGAGCAGTACTTC. The encoded protein is CASSSGGQGGSSYEQYF. The full variable domain, completed using reference TRBV5-1 and TRBJ2-7, is KAGVTQTPRYLIKTRGQQVTLSCSPISGHRSVSWYQQTPGQGLQFLFEYFSETQRNKGNFPGRFSGRQFSNSRSEMNVSTLELGDSALYLCASSSGGQGGSSYEQYFGPGTRLTVT.

V usage is TRBV24-1 and J usage is TRBJ2-2; no reliable D call. The CDR3 sequence is 16 residues long. The V gene lost 4 bases and the J gene lost 5 bases, with 16 bases spanning the gap. Germline assignment: CDR1 KGHDR and CDR2 SFDVKD. CDR3 nucleotides: TGTGCCACCAGTGAGCCTGACTCTATCACTACCGGGGAGCTGTTTTTT. Protein sequence: CATSEPDSITTGELFF.

The rearrangement uses TRBV30 and TRBJ2-5; the match to TRBD2 covers 10 bases. The CDR3 extends over 17 amino acids. V dropped 2 bases and J dropped 5; count of bases not matched to a gene: 14. Germline V gene sequence: CDR1 GTSNPN, CDR2 SVGIG (reference sequence). The CDR3 spells CAWSLSGGALIRETQYF. The CDR3 DNA is TGTGCCTGGAGTCTAAGCGGGGGGGCGCTTATTAGGGAGACCCAGTACTTC.